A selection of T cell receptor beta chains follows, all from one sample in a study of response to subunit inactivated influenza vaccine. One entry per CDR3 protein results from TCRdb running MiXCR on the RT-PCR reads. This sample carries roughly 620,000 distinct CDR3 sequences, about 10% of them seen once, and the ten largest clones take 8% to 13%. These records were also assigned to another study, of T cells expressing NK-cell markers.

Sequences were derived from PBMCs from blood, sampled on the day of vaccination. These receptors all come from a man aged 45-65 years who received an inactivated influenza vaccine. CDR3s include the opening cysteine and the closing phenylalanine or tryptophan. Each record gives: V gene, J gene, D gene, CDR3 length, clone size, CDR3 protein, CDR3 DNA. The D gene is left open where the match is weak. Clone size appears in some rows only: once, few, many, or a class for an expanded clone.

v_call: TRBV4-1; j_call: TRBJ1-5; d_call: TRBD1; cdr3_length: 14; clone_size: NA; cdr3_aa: CASSQVDRAQPQHF; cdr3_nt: TGCGCCAGCAGCCAAGTCGACAGGGCTCAGCCCCAGCATTTT
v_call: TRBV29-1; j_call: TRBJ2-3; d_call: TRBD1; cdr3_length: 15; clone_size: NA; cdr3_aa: CSVGLGQGPTDTQYF; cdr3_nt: TGCAGCGTTGGTCTCGGACAGGGGCCCACAGATACGCAGTATTTT
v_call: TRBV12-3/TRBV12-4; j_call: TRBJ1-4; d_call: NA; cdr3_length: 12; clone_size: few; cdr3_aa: CASSPTFEKLFF; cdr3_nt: TGTGCCAGCAGTCCCACATTTGAAAAACTGTTTTTT
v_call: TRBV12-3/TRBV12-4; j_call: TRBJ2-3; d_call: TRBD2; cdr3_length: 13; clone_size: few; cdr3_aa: CASSRGVTDTQYF; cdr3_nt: TGTGCCAGTTCTCGGGGGGTCACAGATACGCAGTATTTT
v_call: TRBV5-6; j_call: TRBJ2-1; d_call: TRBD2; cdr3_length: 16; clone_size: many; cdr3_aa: CASSFLAGGGYGEQFF; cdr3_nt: TGTGCCAGCAGCTTCCTAGCGGGGGGGGGGTACGGTGAGCAGTTCTTC
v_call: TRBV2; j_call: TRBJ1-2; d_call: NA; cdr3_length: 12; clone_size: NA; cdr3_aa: CASSDRSHGYTF; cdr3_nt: TGTGCCAGCAGTGATCGGTCCCATGGCTACACCTTC
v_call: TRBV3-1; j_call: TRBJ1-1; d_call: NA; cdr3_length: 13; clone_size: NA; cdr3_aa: CASSLDSLTEAFF; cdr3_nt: TGTGCCAGCAGCCTAGACAGTCTAACTGAAGCTTTCTTT
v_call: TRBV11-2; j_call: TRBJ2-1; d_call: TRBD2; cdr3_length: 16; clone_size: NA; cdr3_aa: CASSLPGLAGYNEQFF; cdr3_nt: TGTGCCAGCAGCTTACCCGGACTAGCGGGGTACAATGAGCAGTTCTTC
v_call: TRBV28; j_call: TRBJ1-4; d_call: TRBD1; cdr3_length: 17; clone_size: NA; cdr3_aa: CASSSGQGGSTNEKLFF; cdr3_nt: TGTGCCAGCAGTTCGGGACAGGGGGGTTCAACTAATGAAAAACTGTTTTTT
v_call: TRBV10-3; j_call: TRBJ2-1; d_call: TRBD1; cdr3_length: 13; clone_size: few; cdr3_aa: CAISEDTGGEQFF; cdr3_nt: TGTGCCATCAGTGAGGACACAGGGGGGGAGCAGTTCTTC
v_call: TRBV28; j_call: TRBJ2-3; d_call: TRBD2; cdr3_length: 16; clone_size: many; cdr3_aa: CASSFSGTSGSRARYF; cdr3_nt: TGTGCCAGCAGTTTCTCCGGGACTAGCGGGTCTCGTGCCCGGTATTTT
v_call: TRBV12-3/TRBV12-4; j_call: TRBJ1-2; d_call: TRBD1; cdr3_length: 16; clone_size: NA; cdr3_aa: CASSLRPPGQGYGYTF; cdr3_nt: TGTGCCAGCAGTTTACGACCTCCTGGACAGGGCTATGGCTACACCTTC
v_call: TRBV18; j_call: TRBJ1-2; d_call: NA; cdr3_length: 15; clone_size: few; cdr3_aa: CASSPSTVLNYGYTF; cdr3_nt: TGTGCCAGCTCACCGTCGACCGTACTTAACTATGGCTACACCTTC
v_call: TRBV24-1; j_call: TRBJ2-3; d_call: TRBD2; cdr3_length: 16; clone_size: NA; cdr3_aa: CATSDQTSGAGHTQYF; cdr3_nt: TGTGCCACCAGTGACCAAACCAGCGGGGCGGGCCATACGCAGTATTTT
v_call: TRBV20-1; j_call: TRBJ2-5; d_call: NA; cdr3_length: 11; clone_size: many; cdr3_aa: CSASGRETQYF; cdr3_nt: TGCAGTGCGTCTGGTCGGGAGACCCAGTACTTC
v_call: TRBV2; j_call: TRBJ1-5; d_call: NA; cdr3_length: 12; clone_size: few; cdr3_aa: CASRGYGQPQHF; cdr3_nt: TGTGCCAGCCGGGGTTACGGTCAGCCCCAGCATTTT
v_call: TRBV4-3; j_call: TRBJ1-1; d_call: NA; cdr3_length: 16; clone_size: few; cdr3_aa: CASSQDPGRQNTEAFF; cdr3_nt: TGCGCCAGCAGCCAAGATCCGGGCAGACAGAACACTGAAGCTTTCTTT
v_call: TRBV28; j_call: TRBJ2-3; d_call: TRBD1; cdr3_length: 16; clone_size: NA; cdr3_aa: CASSLVDRASTDTQYF; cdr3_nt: TGTGCCAGCAGTTTGGTGGACAGGGCAAGCACAGATACGCAGTATTTT
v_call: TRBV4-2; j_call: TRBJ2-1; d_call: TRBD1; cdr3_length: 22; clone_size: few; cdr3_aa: CASSLGTGGAVIFQGSYNEQFF; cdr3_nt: TGTGCCAGCAGCCTCGGGACAGGGGGCGCCGTAATCTTCCAAGGCTCCTACAATGAGCAGTTCTTC
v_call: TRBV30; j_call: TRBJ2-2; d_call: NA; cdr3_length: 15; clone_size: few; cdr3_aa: CACPPGTGNTGELFF; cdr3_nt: TGTGCCTGCCCACCTGGGACGGGGAACACCGGGGAGCTGTTTTTT
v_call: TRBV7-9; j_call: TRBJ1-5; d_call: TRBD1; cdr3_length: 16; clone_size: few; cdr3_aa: CASSRTGGSGNQPQHF; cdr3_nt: TGTGCCAGCAGCAGAACAGGGGGCTCAGGCAATCAGCCCCAGCATTTT
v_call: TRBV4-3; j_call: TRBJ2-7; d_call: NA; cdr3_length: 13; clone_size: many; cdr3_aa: CASSQEPETGQYF; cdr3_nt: TGCGCCAGCAGCCAAGAACCCGAGACAGGGCAGTACTTC
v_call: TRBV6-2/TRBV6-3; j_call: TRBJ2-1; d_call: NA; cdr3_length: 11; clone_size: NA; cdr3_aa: CASSTINEQFF; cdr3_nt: TGTGCCAGCAGTACAATCAATGAGCAGTTCTTC
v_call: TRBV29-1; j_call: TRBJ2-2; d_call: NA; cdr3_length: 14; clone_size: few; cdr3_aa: CSVGWSHSGGELFF; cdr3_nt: TGCAGCGTTGGTTGGAGTCATAGCGGCGGGGAGCTGTTTTTT
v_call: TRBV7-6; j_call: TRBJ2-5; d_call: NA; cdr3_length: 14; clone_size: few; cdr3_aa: CASSLLGEEETQYF; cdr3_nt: TGTGCCAGCAGCTTACTTGGTGAAGAAGAGACCCAGTACTTC
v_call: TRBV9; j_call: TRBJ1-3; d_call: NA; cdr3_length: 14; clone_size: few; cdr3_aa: CASSVYGFGNTIYF; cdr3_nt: TGTGCCAGCAGCGTTTACGGTTTTGGAAACACCATATATTTT
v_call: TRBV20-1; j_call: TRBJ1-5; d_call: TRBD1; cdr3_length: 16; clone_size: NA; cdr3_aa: CSARDSRGARNQPQHF; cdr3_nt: TGCAGTGCTAGAGATAGCAGGGGGGCTCGCAATCAGCCCCAGCATTTT
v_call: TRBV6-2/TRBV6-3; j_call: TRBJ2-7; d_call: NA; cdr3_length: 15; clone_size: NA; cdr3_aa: CASSYAGLTSYEQYF; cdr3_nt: TGTGCCAGCAGTTACGCAGGGCTGACCTCCTACGAGCAGTACTTC
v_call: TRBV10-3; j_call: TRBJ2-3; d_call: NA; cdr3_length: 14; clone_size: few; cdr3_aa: CAISGTEITDTQYF; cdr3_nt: TGTGCCATCAGTGGGACGGAAATCACAGATACGCAGTATTTT
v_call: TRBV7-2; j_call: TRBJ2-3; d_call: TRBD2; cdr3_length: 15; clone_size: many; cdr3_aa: CASGVAAGRVDTQYF; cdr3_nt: TGTGCCAGCGGCGTCGCGGCGGGGAGGGTCGATACGCAGTATTTT
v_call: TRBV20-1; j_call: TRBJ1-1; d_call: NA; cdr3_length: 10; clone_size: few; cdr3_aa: CSVRAAEAFF; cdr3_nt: TGCAGCGTCCGGGCAGCTGAAGCTTTCTTT